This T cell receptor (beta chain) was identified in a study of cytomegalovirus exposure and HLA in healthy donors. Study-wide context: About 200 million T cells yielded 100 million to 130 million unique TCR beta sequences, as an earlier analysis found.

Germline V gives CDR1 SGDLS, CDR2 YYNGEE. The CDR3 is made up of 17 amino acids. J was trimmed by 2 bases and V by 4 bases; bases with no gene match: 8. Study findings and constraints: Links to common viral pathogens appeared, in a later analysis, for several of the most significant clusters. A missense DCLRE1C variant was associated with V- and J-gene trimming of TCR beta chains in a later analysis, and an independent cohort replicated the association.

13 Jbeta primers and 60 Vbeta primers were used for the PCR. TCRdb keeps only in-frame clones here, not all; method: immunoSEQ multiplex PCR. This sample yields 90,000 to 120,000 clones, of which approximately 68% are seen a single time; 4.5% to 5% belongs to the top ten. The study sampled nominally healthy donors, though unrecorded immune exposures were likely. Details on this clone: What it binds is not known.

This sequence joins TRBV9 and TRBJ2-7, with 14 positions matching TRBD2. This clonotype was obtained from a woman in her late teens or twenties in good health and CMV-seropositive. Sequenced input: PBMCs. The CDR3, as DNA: TGTGCCAGCAGCACGGGACTAGCGGGAGCCGTTACCTACGAGCAGTACTTC. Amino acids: CASSTGLAGAVTYEQYF.